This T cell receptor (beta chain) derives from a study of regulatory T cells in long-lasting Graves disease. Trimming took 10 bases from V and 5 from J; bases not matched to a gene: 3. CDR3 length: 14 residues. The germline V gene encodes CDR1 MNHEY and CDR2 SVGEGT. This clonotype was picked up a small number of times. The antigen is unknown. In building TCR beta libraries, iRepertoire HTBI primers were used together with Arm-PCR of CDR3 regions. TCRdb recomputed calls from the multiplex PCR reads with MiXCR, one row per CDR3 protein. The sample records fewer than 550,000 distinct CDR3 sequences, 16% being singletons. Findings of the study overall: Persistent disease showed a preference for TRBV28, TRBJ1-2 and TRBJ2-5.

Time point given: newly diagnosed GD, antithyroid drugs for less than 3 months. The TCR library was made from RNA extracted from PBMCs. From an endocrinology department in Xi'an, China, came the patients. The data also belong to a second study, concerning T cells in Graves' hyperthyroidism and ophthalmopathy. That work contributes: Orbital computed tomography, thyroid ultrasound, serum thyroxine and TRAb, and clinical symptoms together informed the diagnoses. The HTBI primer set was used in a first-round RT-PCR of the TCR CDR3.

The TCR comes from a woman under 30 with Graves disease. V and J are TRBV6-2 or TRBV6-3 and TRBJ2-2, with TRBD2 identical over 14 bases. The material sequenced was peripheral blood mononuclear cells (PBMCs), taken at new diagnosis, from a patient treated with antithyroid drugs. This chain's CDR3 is CAIGLAGGTGELFF. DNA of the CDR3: TGTGCCATCGGACTAGCGGGAGGAACCGGGGAGCTGTTTTTT.